A single T cell receptor (beta chain) is shown here with its context. Which antigen it targets is not known. No base qualities exist here, and no much larger clone lies one base off it. Libraries were constructed by the immunoSEQ multiplex PCR assay. For the multiplex PCR, a mixture combining 60 forward primers for TCR Vbeta segments and 13 reverse primers for TCR Jbeta segments was used. The CDR3 region of rearranged TCR beta genes was amplified from genomic DNA with a multiplex PCR assay. Amplified TCR beta libraries were sequenced as 87-base-pair reads on the Illumina HiSeq System. Turning to the authors' computational methods: In a later analysis, around 80 million unique TCR beta chains were counted across the 650 to 750 repertoires, and around 10 million of these chains were shared by at least two donors. To remove PCR and sequencing errors, raw reads were error-corrected and collapsed into unique sequences using a nearest-neighbor algorithm that merged closely related sequences. CDR3 sequences were aligned to IMGT reference sequences to assign V, D and J gene segments. For a sequence to be retained, a match of at least six nucleotides was required to both a V gene segment and a J gene segment. A rearrangement counted as productive if the CDR3 had no stop codons and remained in frame with V and J, and every other rearrangement counted as non-productive. CDR3 was defined by IMGT convention, running from the second conserved V-encoded cysteine to the conserved J-encoded phenylalanine. The earlier analysis of approximately 500 of the donors excluded sequences that lacked an unambiguous match to a single V gene segment. An earlier analysis of around 600 of the donors classified V segments as functional when productive rearrangements were above 56.7% and as segregating when the standard deviation between donors was above 5%. A statistical classification framework was built for diagnosing cytomegalovirus status from the catalog of TCR beta chain sequences. A later analysis assigned V and J genes by comparing TCR nucleotide sequences with IMGT/GENE-DB human TR gene sequences. In a later analysis, CDR3 sequences and most-parsimonious VDJ recombination scenarios were assigned using the TCRdist pipeline. A later analysis defined each TCR beta chain by its CDR3 amino acid sequence plus V-gene family, and excluded reads lacking a unique V-gene family. A later analysis removed roughly 590 highly shared, low-generation-probability nucleotide sequences to deal with suspected cross-contamination and a sequencing artifact. A later analysis calculated a clonal expansion index for each public chain from normalized within-repertoire ranks of inferred template counts. A later analysis computed generation probabilities with a VDJ recombination model fitted to out-of-frame rearrangements, and checked the results against IGoR. A later analysis scored TCR-TCR, TCR-HLA and TCR-CMV co-occurrence with hypergeometric tests, applying a repertoire-size bias correction to TCR pairs. A later analysis estimated false discovery rates by permuting HLA or CMV assignments 20 times. In a later analysis, co-occurring TCRs were grouped using DBSCAN, and TCRdist sequence similarity was added for clustering within HLA-allele-positive subsets. Repertoires with fewer than 30,000 or more than 120,000 public chains were left out of co-occurrence clustering, as were a handful of repertoires with anomalous nucleotide sharing. TCRdb stores this immuneACCESS table with in-frame sequences only. Part of the clones is absent; in the studies checked, under half of the shortfall reflects unresolved V genes, and no reason is known for the rest. That table furnishes V, J and clone size, whereas the DNA furnished D and trimming. This sample is represented by about 61,000 clones; around 90% of them were singletons. The top ten clonotypes cover 1.5% of the sample.

This sample was taken from a study of cytomegalovirus exposure and HLA in healthy donors (dated by TCRdb to 2016 to 2017). Study-level background: An earlier analysis of 587 of the donors reported 276 Gb of sequence data and 95 million to 140 million unique TCR beta sequences obtained from about 179 million T cells. Of the roughly 400 genotyped donors, 65% to 90% fell in the genetic ancestry cluster associated with self-reported Caucasian donors. The study used immunosequencing to profile the T cell repertoires of 600 to 850 subjects and linked those repertoires to cytomegalovirus serostatus. Donor age, sex, ethnicity and CMV serostatus were collected together with the repertoire data. Roughly 5 DR-DQ haplotypes were handled as single units for association and clustering, since linkage in the cohort was strong. Rather than drawing on any new phenotypic data, the later analysis identified candidate immune exposures from TCR beta sequences and the way those sequences occurred across donors. An earlier analysis of around 540 of the donors applied high-throughput TCR beta sequencing to assess whether each TCR beta V gene segment acted as functional or pseudogenic. The number of donors typed differed by locus, with roughly 629-640 for A, B, C, DRB1 and DQB1, roughly 550 for DQA1, under 610 for DPA1, and around 460 for DPB1. To predict cytomegalovirus infection status, the study combined high-throughput TCR immunosequencing, statistical association of individual TCRs with disease status, and machine learning. In addition to the first cohort of 666 subjects, a separate validation cohort of about 120 different subjects was used. Among some 400 genotyped donors of the cohort, an average of roughly 240,000 unique TCR beta nucleotide sequences were sequenced per donor, around 20% of them non-productive. Class I and class II HLA loci were covered by the typing at four-digit resolution. Every discovery cohort repertoire had been produced on one sequencing platform. Genome-wide SNP genotypes for about three fifths of the roughly 670 donors were used in a later genetic analysis, which treated that subset as a discovery cohort. The study aimed to test whether signatures of past pathogen exposure could be identified by cataloging public T cell receptors. A later analysis re-examined previously published TCR beta repertoires from more than 600 donors and added high-resolution HLA genotyping to investigate patterns of TCR occurrence. An early release covering just under 650 HLA-typed donors comprised about 320 gigabases of sequencing data and roughly 85 million unique TCR sequences. The paper's findings and limits, for the study overall: A few of the identified cytomegalovirus-associated TCR beta chains were confirmed in vitro to be specific for cytomegalovirus antigens. Because some donors lacked HLA typing at each locus, the association tests relied only on the typed subset. Compared with equally common non-associated chains, HLA-associated TCR beta chains in a later analysis were more clonally expanded and had lower generation probabilities. Across donors, most TCR sequences were observed very rarely, whereas some public TCRs were present in many individuals. Presence/absence analyses assumed roughly uniform sequencing depth across donors, an assumption that may not hold. A total of roughly 160 TCR beta chains were listed by the study as associated with cytomegalovirus. The earlier analysis of 450 to 700 of the donors excluded 15 to 20 rarely observed V segments, including chromosome 9 orphons, because counts were too low. Linkage disequilibrium might explain the correlated functional status among segregating V segments, but an unknown experimental factor could not be ruled out. A later analysis found that most CMV-associated TCR beta chains appeared HLA-restricted, with HLA associations seemingly driven largely by CMV exposure. An association between a missense DCLRE1C variant and V-gene and J-gene trimming of TCR beta chains was found in a later genetic analysis and replicated in an independent cohort. A group of highly shared sequence variants was considered likely to be a technical artifact of the sequencing pipeline. Broadly in line with IMGT annotations, most TCR beta V segments showed up in productive rearrangements about 87% or about 30% of the time in an earlier analysis of several hundred of the donors. Cytomegalovirus status was reported to be diagnosed by the classifier with high specificity and sensitivity in both the original and validation cohorts. The authors suggested that the approach could potentially be extended to other disease states and immunological phenotypes. A further reported finding was that TCR beta sequences accurately predicted the HLA-A and HLA-B alleles for most subjects in the first cohort. A later analysis found that TCR association rates varied across HLA loci, with DRB1 alleles showing the most associated TCRs and HLA-C alleles the fewest. This cohort had only TCR beta chains sequenced, and the lack of alpha or paired-chain data limited which features could be detected. A later analysis associated roughly 17,000 TCR beta sequences with specific HLA alleles at a false discovery rate of 0.05. In a later analysis, several top co-occurrence clusters were reported to appear linked to parvovirus B19, influenza, CMV and Epstein-Barr virus. When HLA alleles, especially DR and DQ, strongly co-occurred, attributing TCR associations to individual alleles was difficult. According to a later genetic analysis, donors in an Asian-associated ancestry cluster had fewer N-insertions in productive TCRs than the approximately 610-donor mean. The only immune exposure information available for the cohort was CMV serostatus.

The cohort was made up of about 670 healthy bone marrow donors. Cohort members were all nominally healthy when sampled, although unrecorded immune exposures were likely present. The donor tested CMV seropositive, placing the donor among the roughly 300 seropositive members of the cohort. Every donor gave a peripheral blood sample, and the peripheral blood mononuclear cells from that sample were used for TCR beta sequencing. The Qiagen DNeasy Blood Extraction Kit was used to extract genomic DNA from the blood cell samples. This TCR was sampled from a man aged 30 to 45 in good health and CMV-seropositive. What was sequenced was PBMCs.

CDR3 protein: CASSLGQEAFF. In nucleotide form, the sequence is TGTGCCAGCAGTCTCGGACAGGAAGCTTTCTTT. This chain is built from TRBV28 and TRBJ1-1; TRBD1 might be the D gene, on 6 matching bases. V is reduced by 5 bases and J by 8 bases, leaving a spacing of 9 bases between them. Including cysteine and phenylalanine, the CDR3 has 11 amino acids. Only the CDR3 DNA is retained, 33 bases long and in frame from the first base. From the germline V gene, CDR1 is MDHEN and CDR2 is SYDVKM.